This T cell receptor beta chain was profiled in a study of blood T cell repertoires in COVID-19. Study context: T cells, B-cell-depleted T cells, or PBMCs provided the cDNA or gDNA that served as material.

TCRdb's table, derived via immunoSEQ multiplex PCR, lists solely in-frame clones and lacks some. This repertoire shows about 150,000 clones, 88% found once; its top ten account for roughly 2%. The CDR3 has 15 amino acids. Germline trimming cut 7 bases from V and 8 bases from J; bases unmatched to any gene: 11. The V gene's germline CDR1 is MNHEY and CDR2 SVGAGI. V and J are TRBV6-5 and TRBJ2-3; 11 bases map to TRBD1. The TCR was taken from a man in his fifties who had recovered from COVID-19. Sequences were obtained from peripheral blood. CDR3 sequence reads: CASTERDRGEGTQYF. The CDR3 bases are TGTGCCAGCACCGAGAGGGACAGGGGGGAGGGTACGCAGTATTTT.